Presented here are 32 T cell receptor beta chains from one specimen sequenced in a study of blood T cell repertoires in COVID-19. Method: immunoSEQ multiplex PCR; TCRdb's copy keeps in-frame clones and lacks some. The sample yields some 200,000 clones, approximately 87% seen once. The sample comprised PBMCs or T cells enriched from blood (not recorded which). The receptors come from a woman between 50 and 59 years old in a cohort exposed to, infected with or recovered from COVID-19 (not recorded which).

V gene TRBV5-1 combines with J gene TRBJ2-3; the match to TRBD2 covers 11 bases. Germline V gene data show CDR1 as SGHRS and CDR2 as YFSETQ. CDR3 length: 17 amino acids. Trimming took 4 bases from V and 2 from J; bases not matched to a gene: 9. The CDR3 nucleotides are TGCGCCAGCAGCCTACAGACTAGCGGGGCTGCCACAGATACGCAGTATTTT. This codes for CASSLQTSGAATDTQYF.

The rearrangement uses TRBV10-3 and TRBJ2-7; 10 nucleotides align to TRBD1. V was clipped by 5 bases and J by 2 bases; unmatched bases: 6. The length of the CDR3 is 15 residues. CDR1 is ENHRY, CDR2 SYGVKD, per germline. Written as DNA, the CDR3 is TGTGCCATCAGTAATGGACAGGGGGAGACCTACGAGCAGTACTTC. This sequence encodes CAISNGQGETYEQYF.

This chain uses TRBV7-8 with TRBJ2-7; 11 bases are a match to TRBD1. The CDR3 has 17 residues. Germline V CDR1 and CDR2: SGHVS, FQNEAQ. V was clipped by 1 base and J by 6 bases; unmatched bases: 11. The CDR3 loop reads CASSLGGVGQGALEQYF. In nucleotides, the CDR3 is TGTGCCAGCAGCTTAGGAGGCGTAGGACAGGGGGCTCTCGAGCAGTACTTC.

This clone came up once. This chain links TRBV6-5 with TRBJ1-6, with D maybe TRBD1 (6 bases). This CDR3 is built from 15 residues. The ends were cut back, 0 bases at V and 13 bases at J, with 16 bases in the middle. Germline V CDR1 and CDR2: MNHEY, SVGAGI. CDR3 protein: CASSYSYRAIYPLHF. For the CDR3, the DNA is TGTGCCAGCAGTTACTCATACAGGGCCATATATCCCCTCCACTTT.

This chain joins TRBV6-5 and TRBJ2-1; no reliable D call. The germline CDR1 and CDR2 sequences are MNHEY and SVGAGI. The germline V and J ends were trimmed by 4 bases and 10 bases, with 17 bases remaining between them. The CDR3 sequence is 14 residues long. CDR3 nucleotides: TGTGCCAGCAGTTCCGGTGGAGTAGGTCTGGAGCAGTTCTTC. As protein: CASSSGGVGLEQFF.

CDR3 nucleotide sequence: TGTGCCATCAGTCCTCCGGTCGGGACAGGGTCCTACGAGCAGTACTTC. Translation: CAISPPVGTGSYEQYF. The V and J genes are TRBV10-3 and TRBJ2-7; 9 bases match TRBD1. This CDR3 spans 16 amino acids. The junction had 9 bases not matched to a gene; V was cut back by 5 bases and J by 1 base. Germline V gene sequence: CDR1 ENHRY, CDR2 SYGVKD.

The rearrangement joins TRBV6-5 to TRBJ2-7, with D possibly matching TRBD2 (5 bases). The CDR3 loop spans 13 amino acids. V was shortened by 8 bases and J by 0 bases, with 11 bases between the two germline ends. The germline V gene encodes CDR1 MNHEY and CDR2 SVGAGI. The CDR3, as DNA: TGTGCCAGCTCGGGGATGAGCTCCTACGAGCAGTACTTC. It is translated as CASSGMSSYEQYF.

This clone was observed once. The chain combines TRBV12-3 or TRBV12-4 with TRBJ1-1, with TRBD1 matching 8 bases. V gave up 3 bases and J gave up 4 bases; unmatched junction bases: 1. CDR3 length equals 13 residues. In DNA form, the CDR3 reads TGTGCCAGCAGTTTCACAGGGGGCACTGAAGCTTTCTTT. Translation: CASSFTGGTEAFF.

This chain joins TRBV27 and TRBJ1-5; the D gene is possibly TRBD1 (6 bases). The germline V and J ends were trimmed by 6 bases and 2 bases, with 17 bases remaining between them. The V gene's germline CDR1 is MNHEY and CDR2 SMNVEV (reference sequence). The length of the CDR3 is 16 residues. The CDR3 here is CASRRSDSTGNQPQHF. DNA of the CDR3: TGTGCCAGCAGACGCTCGGACAGTACGGGCAATCAGCCCCAGCATTTT.

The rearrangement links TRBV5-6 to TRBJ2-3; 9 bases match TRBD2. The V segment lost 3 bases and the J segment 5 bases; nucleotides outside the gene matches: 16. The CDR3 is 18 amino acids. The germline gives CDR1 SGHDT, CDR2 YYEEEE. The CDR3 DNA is TGTGCCAGCAGCTCACAACTTGAGCGGGGGGCCGGGGGAGATACGCAGTATTTT. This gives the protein CASSSQLERGAGGDTQYF.

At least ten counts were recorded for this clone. In DNA form, the CDR3 reads TGTGCCAGCAGTTACCGGTGGTACACTGAAGCTTTCTTT. Translation: CASSYRWYTEAFF. The rearrangement links TRBV6-5 to TRBJ1-1; D not certain. Between the trimmed V and J ends, which lost 2 bases and 3 bases, there was a span of 7 bases. The V gene's germline CDR1 is MNHEY and CDR2 SVGAGI. The CDR3 is 13 amino acids.

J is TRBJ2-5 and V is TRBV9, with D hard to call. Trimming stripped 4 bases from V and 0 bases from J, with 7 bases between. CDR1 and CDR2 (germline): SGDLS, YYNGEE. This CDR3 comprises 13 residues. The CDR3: CASSTRYQETQYF. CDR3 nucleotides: TGTGCCAGCAGCACCCGGTACCAAGAGACCCAGTACTTC.

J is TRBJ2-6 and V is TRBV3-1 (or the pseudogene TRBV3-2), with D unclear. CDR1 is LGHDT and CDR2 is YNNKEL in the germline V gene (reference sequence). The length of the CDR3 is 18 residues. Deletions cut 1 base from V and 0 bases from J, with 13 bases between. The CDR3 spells CASSQVLGRLSGANVLTF. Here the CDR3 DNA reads TGTGCCAGCAGCCAAGTTTTGGGCCGCCTCTCTGGGGCCAACGTCCTGACTTTC.

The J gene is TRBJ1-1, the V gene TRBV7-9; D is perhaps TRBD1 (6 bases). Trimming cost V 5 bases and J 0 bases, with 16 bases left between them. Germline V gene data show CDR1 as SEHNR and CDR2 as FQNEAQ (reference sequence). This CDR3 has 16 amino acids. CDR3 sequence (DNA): TGTGCCAGCAGCATCCGACAGGCGAGCATGAACACTGAAGCTTTCTTT. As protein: CASSIRQASMNTEAFF.

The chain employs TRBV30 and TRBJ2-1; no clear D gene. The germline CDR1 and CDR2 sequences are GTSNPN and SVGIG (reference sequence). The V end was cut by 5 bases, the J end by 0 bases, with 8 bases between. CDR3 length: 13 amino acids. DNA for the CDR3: TGTGCCTGGGAAGAGAGCTCCTACAATGAGCAGTTCTTC. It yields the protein CAWEESSYNEQFF. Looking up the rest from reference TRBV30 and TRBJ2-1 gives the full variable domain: SQTIHQWPATLVQPVGSPLSLECTVEGTSNPNLYWYRQAAGRGLQLLFYSVGIGQISSEVPQNLSASRPQDRQFILSSKKLLLSDSGFYLCAWEESSYNEQFFGPGTRLTVL.

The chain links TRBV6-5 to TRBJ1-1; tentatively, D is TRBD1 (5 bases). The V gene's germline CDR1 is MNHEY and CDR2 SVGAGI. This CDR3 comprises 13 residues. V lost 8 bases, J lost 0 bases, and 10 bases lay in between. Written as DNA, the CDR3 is TGTGCCAGCCTGGCAGGGCTGAACACTGAAGCTTTCTTT. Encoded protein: CASLAGLNTEAFF.

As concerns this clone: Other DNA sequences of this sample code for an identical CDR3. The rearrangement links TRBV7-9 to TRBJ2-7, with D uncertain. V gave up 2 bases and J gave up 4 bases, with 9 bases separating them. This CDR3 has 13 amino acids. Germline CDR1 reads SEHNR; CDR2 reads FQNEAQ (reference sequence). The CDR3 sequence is CASSLTVRYEQYF. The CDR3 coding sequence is TGTGCCAGCAGCTTAACAGTTAGGTACGAGCAGTACTTC.

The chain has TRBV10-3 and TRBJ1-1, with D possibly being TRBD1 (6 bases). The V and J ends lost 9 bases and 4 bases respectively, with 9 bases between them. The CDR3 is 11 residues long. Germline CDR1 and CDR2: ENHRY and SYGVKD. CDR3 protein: CAIGGVTEAFF. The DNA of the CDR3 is TGTGCCATAGGGGGGGTCACTGAAGCTTTCTTT.

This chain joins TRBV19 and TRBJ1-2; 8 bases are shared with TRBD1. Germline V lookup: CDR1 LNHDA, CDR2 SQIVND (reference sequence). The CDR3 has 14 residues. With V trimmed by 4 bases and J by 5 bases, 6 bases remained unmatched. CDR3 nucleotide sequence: TGTGCCAGTAGTACAACAAGACAGGGGTATGGCTACACCTTC. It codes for CASSTTRQGYGYTF.

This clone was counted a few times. The CDR3 nucleotides read TGTGCCAGCAGTGGACAGGCCTATCAGCCCCAGCATTTT. As protein: CASSGQAYQPQHF. This chain uses TRBV6-2 or TRBV6-3 with TRBJ1-5; TRBD1 agrees at 7 bases. CDR1 is MNHEY and CDR2 is SVGEGT in the germline V gene. After removal of 5 bases from V and 5 bases from J, the junction contained 3 bases not matched to a gene. CDR3 length: 13 residues.

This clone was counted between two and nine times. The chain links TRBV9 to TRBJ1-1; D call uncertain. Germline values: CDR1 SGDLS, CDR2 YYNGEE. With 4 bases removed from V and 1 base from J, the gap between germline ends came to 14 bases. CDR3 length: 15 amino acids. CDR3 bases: TGTGCCAGCAGCACTACTCCGGGGTGGAACACTGAAGCTTTCTTT. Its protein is CASSTTPGWNTEAFF. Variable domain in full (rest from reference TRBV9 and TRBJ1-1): DSGVTQTPKHLITATGQRVTLRCSPRSGDLSVYWYQQSLDQGLQFLIQYYNGEERAKGNILERFSAQQFPDLHSELNLSSLELGDSALYFCASSTTPGWNTEAFFGQGTRLTVV.

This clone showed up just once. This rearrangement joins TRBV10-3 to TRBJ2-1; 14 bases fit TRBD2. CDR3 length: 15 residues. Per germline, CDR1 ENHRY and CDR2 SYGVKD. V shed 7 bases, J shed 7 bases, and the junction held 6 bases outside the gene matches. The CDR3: CAIINGLAGGNEQFF. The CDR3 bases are TGTGCCATCATCAACGGACTAGCGGGGGGAAATGAGCAGTTCTTC.

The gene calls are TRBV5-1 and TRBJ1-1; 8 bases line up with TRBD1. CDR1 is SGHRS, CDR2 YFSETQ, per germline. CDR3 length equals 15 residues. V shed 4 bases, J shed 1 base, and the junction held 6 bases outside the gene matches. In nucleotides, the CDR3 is TGCGCCAGCAGCCCCCGACAGGGGCAGAACACTGAAGCTTTCTTT. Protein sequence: CASSPRQGQNTEAFF.

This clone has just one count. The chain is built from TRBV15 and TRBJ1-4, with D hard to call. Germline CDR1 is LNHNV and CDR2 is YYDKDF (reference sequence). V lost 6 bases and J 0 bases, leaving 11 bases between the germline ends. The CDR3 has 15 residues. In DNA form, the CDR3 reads TGTGCCACCAGGACAAGCAGCTCAACTAATGAAAAACTGTTTTTT. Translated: CATRTSSSTNEKLFF.

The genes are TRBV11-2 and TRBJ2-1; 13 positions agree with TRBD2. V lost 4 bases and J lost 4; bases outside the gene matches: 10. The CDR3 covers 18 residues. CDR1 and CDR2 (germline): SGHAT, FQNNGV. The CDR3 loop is CASSSTSGGAGVYNEQFF. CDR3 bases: TGTGCCAGCAGCTCAACTAGCGGGGGGGCCGGGGTATACAATGAGCAGTTCTTC.

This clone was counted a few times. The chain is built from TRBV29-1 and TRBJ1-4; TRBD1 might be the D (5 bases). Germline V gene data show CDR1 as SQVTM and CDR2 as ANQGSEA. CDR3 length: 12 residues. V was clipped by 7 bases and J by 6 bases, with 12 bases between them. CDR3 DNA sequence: TGCAGCGCTCGGGGGACTCATGAAAAACTGTTTTTT. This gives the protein CSARGTHEKLFF.

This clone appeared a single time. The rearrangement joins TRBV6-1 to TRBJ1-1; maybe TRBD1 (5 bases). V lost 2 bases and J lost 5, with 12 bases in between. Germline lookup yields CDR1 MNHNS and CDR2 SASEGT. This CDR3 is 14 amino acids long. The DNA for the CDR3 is TGTGCCAGCAGTGAATCCAGGGTGCTAACTGAAGCTTTCTTT. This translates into CASSESRVLTEAFF.

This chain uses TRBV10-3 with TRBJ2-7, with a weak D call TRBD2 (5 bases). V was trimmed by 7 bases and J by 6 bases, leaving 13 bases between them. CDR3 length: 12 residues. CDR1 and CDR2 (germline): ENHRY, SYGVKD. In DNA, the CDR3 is TGTGCCATCAAGCCTAGCAGCGGCGAGCAGTACTTC. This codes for CAIKPSSGEQYF.

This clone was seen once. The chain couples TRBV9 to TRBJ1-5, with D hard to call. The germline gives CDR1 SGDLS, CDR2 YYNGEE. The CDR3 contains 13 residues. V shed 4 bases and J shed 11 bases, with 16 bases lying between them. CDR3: CASSNSLEDAQHF. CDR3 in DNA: TGTGCCAGCAGCAATAGCCTGGAAGACGCCCAGCATTTT.

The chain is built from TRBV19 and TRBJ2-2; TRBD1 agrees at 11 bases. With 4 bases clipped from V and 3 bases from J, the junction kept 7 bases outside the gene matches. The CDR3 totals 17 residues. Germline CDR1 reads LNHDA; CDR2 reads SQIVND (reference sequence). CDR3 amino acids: CASSRLPGQGDTGELFF. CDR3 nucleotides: TGTGCCAGTAGTAGACTCCCGGGACAGGGGGACACCGGGGAGCTGTTTTTT.

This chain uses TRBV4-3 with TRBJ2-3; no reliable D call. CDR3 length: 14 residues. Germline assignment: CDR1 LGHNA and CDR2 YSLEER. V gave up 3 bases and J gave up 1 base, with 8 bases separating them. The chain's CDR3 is CASSHIQRTDTQYF. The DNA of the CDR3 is TGCGCCAGCAGCCATATACAGCGCACAGATACGCAGTATTTT.

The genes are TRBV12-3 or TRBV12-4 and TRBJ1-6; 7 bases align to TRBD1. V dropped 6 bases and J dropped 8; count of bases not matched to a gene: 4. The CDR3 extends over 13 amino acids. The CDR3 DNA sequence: TGTGCCAGCAGCGATCAGGGGGATTCACCCCTCCACTTT. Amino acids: CASSDQGDSPLHF.